Shown below are 2 T cell receptor beta chains from a single sample sequenced in a study of control samples from healthy donors and cancer patients. This table comes from immunoSEQ multiplex PCR, and its TCRdb copy is limited to in-frame clones, with some not included. Here the sample spans over 150,000 clones, around 96% being singletons. Sequenced sample: blood. These receptors were taken from a woman between 25 and 40 years old in good health.

This clone showed up just once. The gene calls are TRBV27 and TRBJ1-6, with D perhaps matching TRBD1 (6 bases). The CDR3 totals 13 residues. Trimming left V 7 bases short and J 9 bases short, with 13 bases between. Looked up from germline, CDR1 is MNHEY and CDR2 is SMNVEV (reference sequence). CDR3 DNA sequence: TGTGCCAGCAAGTGGGGGGGCCTTTCACCCCTCCACTTT. Translating it yields CASKWGGLSPLHF.

V and J are TRBV30 and TRBJ1-1; D uncertain. Trimming stripped 2 bases from V and 1 base from J, with 2 bases between. The CDR3 is 11 amino acids. Looked up from germline, CDR1 is GTSNPN and CDR2 is SVGIG (reference sequence). This CDR3 reads CAWSWNTEAFF. DNA of the CDR3: TGTGCCTGGAGTTGGAACACTGAAGCTTTCTTT.